Detailed here is one TCR beta chain. Antigen: not known. At one boundary the junction diverges from the germline segment, which might be a read error. Genomic DNA acted as the template from which TCR beta VDJ combination and CDR3 sequence profiling were carried out. TCRdb ran MiXCR on the reads and lists one entry per CDR3 protein. The sample carries about 120,000 distinct CDR3 sequences, almost 40% recorded once. CDR1 and CDR2 from the germline V gene are LGHNA and YNFKEQ. This CDR3 contains 13 residues. This specimen belongs to a study of CD8+CD57+ T cells in acquired aplastic anemia. Overall study context: The DNA of sorted CD4+ and CD8+ cells averaged roughly 3 ug. Broader study findings: Patients shared 25 to 35 CD8+ CDR3 sequences with controls.

The patients chosen for sequencing had shown expansion of CD8+CD57+ cells (detected by flow cytometry). None of the patients had been given any therapy when their blood was sampled. The V and J genes are TRBV4-2 and TRBJ2-4; D gene ambiguous. Sequencing was performed on sorted CD4+, CD8+, or CD8+CD57+ T cells (not recorded which) from PBMCs. This receptor was obtained from a human donor with aplastic anemia. CDR3 residues: CASSASLKSIQYF. The CDR3 nucleotides are TGTGCCAGCAGCGCTAGTCTAAAAAGCATTCAGTACTTC.